This T cell receptor (beta chain) appears in the sequencing data of a study of OX40 agonist ivuxolimab in advanced cancers. Measured with immunoSEQ multiplex PCR; TCRdb has only the in-frame clones, and not every one. Of 100,000 or so clones in the sample, approximately 94% are singletons; the top ten hold around 0.17%. Sequencing used CD4+ or CD8+ T cells sorted from blood, obtained in a trial of the OX40 agonist ivuxolimab. The TCR was taken from an adult with an advanced solid tumor such as melanoma, head and neck, liver or kidney cancer.

The CDR3 reads CSVGPGSGSYEQYF. The CDR3 nucleotides read TGCAGCGTTGGTCCGGGGTCTGGATCCTACGAGCAGTACTTC. The J gene is TRBJ2-7, the V gene TRBV29-1, with TRBD2 as a possible D gene (5 bases). From germline, CDR1 is SQVTM and CDR2 ANQGSEA. This CDR3 region has 14 residues. V was cut by 4 bases and J by 1 base, with 14 bases left in between.